One sample yielded the 29 T cell receptor beta chains listed below, sequenced in a study of T cell repertoires in cytomegalovirus infection. One entry per CDR3 protein results from TCRdb running MiXCR on the reads. This table holds approximately 70,000 distinct CDR3 sequences, approximately 22% found once. Which antigens these TCRs recognize remains unknown. Sequenced input: PBMCs, sequenced either directly or after in vitro stimulation (not recorded which). These TCRs come from a human donor in good health (CMV status not recorded). Some clones in this sample may be carry-over from other donors' samples.

The chain links TRBV19 to TRBJ1-5, with 10 bases aligning to TRBD1. J was trimmed by 7 bases and V by 8 bases; bases with no gene match: 8. The CDR3 loop spans 14 amino acids. Germline CDR1 LNHDA, CDR2 SQIVND (reference sequence). The CDR3 sequence is CASADRGQPQPQHF. The CDR3 DNA follows: TGTGCCAGTGCCGACAGGGGGCAGCCCCAGCCCCAGCATTTT.

This clonotype was counted at least ten times. The chain has TRBV7-6 and TRBJ2-7; 8 positions agree with TRBD1. This CDR3 has 17 amino acids. V lost 5 bases and J lost 4; bases outside the gene matches: 16. CDR1 SGHVS and CDR2 FNYEAQ come from the germline V gene. The CDR3 bases are TGTGCCAGCAGCGCAGGGACAGGATCTTGGAAAGGGTACGAGCAGTACTTC. Protein sequence: CASSAGTGSWKGYEQYF.

This sequence joins TRBV11-2 and TRBJ2-1, with 16 nucleotides matching TRBD2. The germline CDR1 and CDR2 sequences are SGHAT and FQNNGV. The CDR3 length is 15 residues. J lost 8 bases, V lost 6 bases, and 4 bases had no gene match. DNA of the CDR3: TGTGCCAGCAGGGGACTAGCGGGAGGGCCCTATGAGCAGTTCTTC. Encoded protein: CASRGLAGGPYEQFF.

This clonotype was counted a few times. The chain carries TRBV7-6 and TRBJ2-2; D is undetermined. CDR3 length: 13 residues. The V gene lost 3 bases and the J gene lost 4 bases, with 6 bases spanning the gap. Looked up from germline, CDR1 is SGHVS and CDR2 is FNYEAQ. CDR3 nucleotides: TGTGCCAGCAGCTTTACAGTCACCGGGGAGCTGTTTTTT. Its translation: CASSFTVTGELFF.

This sequence joins TRBV20-1 and TRBJ1-2; D is uncertain. V was trimmed by 6 bases and J by 7 bases, leaving 15 bases between them. CDR1 DFQATT and CDR2 SNEGSKA come from the germline V gene (reference sequence). The CDR3 totals 12 residues. The CDR3 coding sequence is TGCAGTGCCCTCGGCGCATCCTTTGGCTACACCTTC. It codes for CSALGASFGYTF.

This clonotype has more than one count but fewer than ten. The chain links TRBV15 to TRBJ2-1, with D perhaps TRBD2 (6 bases). Trimming pared 7 bases from V and 2 bases from J, leaving 15 bases between. This CDR3 is built from 15 residues. Germline V gene data show CDR1 as LNHNV and CDR2 as YYDKDF (reference sequence). The CDR3 loop is CATKNPAGPYNEQFF. The DNA for the CDR3 is TGTGCCACCAAAAATCCGGCGGGGCCCTACAATGAGCAGTTCTTC. The full variable domain, in which reference TRBV15 and TRBJ2-1 provide the parts outside the CDR3, is DAMVIQNPRYQVTQFGKPVTLSCSQTLNHNVMYWYQQKSSQAPKLLFHYYDKDFNNEADTPDNFQSRRPNTSFCFLDIRSPGLGDTAMYLCATKNPAGPYNEQFFGPGTRLTVL.

In its sample, this clonotype was seen many times. This sequence joins TRBV7-2 and TRBJ1-5; D ambiguous. The V end lost 0 bases, the J end lost 5 bases, and 5 bases lay between the germline ends. Per the germline V gene, CDR1 is SGHTA and CDR2 is FQGNSA. The CDR3 is 13 residues long. The DNA for the CDR3 is TGTGCCAGCAGCTTAGCCCACGATCAGCCCCAGCATTTT. Protein sequence: CASSLAHDQPQHF. The complete variable domain, with remaining parts taken from reference TRBV7-2 and TRBJ1-5, reads GAGVSQSPSNKVTEKGKDVELRCDPISGHTALYWYRQSLGQGLEFLIYFQGNSAPDKSGLPSDRFSAERTGGSVSTLTIQRTQQEDSAVYLCASSLAHDQPQHFGDGTRLSIL.

This chain uses TRBV29-1 with TRBJ1-2, with 7 bases lining up with TRBD1. The CDR3 has 16 residues. V gave up 6 bases and J gave up 4 bases; unmatched junction bases: 17. The germline gives CDR1 SQVTM, CDR2 ANQGSEA. CDR3 coding DNA: TGCAGCGTCGAGGACAGGTCCGCACTGTCCGCCTATGGCTACACCTTC. It is translated as CSVEDRSALSAYGYTF.

The sample holds many counts of this clonotype. The V gene is TRBV7-9, the J gene TRBJ2-2, with TRBD2 matching 14 bases. V gave up 4 bases and J gave up 6 bases; unmatched junction bases: 13. CDR3 size: 19 residues. Germline assignment: CDR1 SEHNR and CDR2 FQNEAQ (reference sequence). CDR3 residues: CASSSRTSGRHGLPGELFF. The CDR3 nucleotides are TGTGCCAGCAGCTCACGGACTAGCGGGAGGCACGGTCTCCCCGGGGAGCTGTTTTTT.

This clonotype was detected a few times. The V call is TRBV7-9, the J call TRBJ1-1; no reliable D call. This CDR3 has 13 residues. Trimming removed 5 bases from V and 1 base from J, with 8 bases in between. Per germline, CDR1 SEHNR and CDR2 FQNEAQ (reference sequence). CDR3 sequence (DNA): TGTGCCAGCAGCCTCACTTGGAACACTGAAGCTTTCTTT. This encodes CASSLTWNTEAFF. Together with reference TRBV7-9 and TRBJ1-1, the CDR3 gives the full variable domain: DTGVSQNPRHKITKRGQNVTFRCDPISEHNRLYWYRQTLGQGPEFLTYFQNEAQLEKSRLLSDRFSAERPKGSFSTLEIQRTEQGDSAMYLCASSLTWNTEAFFGQGTRLTVV.

This clonotype has only a few counts. V and J are TRBV6-2 or TRBV6-3 and TRBJ2-5; D gene uncertain. V was trimmed by 2 bases and J by 4 bases, leaving 2 bases between them. The CDR3 is 11 amino acids. Germline V gene lookup returns CDR1 MNHEY and CDR2 SVGEGT. DNA of the CDR3: TGTGCCAGCAGTTACCTAGAGACCCAGTACTTC. Amino acid sequence: CASSYLETQYF.

This chain joins TRBV4-1 and TRBJ1-1; D unresolved. CDR3 size: 13 residues. The germline V gene encodes CDR1 MGHRA and CDR2 YSYEKL. V was cut by 4 bases and J by 4 bases, with 10 bases left in between. CDR3 protein: CASSRLPVTEAFF. CDR3 DNA sequence: TGCGCCAGCAGCCGACTCCCGGTCACTGAAGCTTTCTTT.

This clonotype was seen many times. The rearrangement uses TRBV11-2 and TRBJ2-3; D may be TRBD1 or TRBD2 (6 bases each). The V gene's germline CDR1 is SGHAT and CDR2 FQNNGV. There are 15 residues in the CDR3. The V and J ends lost 4 bases and 0 bases respectively, with 11 bases between them. The CDR3 loop reads CASSSLGGSTDTQYF. In DNA form, the CDR3 reads TGTGCCAGCAGCTCCCTAGGGGGGAGCACAGATACGCAGTATTTT.

The chain employs TRBV6-2 or TRBV6-3 and TRBJ1-5, with TRBD1 identical over 9 bases. The germline V gene encodes CDR1 MNHEY and CDR2 SVGEGT. This CDR3 is built from 17 residues. V gave up 3 bases and J gave up 5 bases; unmatched junction bases: 11. CDR3: CASSYGAGTGSYQPQHF. CDR3 DNA: TGTGCCAGCAGTTATGGCGCTGGGACAGGGAGTTATCAGCCCCAGCATTTT.

The V gene is TRBV9, the J gene TRBJ2-7; D is perhaps TRBD1 (6 bases). With 3 bases removed from V and 2 bases from J, the gap between germline ends came to 12 bases. Germline V gene sequence: CDR1 SGDLS, CDR2 YYNGEE. This CDR3 is built from 14 residues. For the CDR3, the DNA is TGTGCCAGCAGCGCAACAGGGCTCCCCTACGAGCAGTACTTC. Translation gives CASSATGLPYEQYF.

A note on this clonotype: A much more abundant neighbour one base away suggests this may be a read error. The genes are TRBV10-3 and TRBJ2-1; unclear D gene. CDR1 and CDR2 from the germline V gene are ENHRY and SYGVKD. CDR3 length equals 16 residues. CDR3 in amino acids: CAISESTGRAYDEQFF. The CDR3 bases are TGTGCCATCAGTGAGTCGACCGGCCGCGCCTACGATGAGCAGTTCTTC.

This clonotype was detected many times. The rearrangement joins TRBV28 to TRBJ2-7; no reliable D call. V was clipped by 6 bases and J by 6 bases, with 15 bases between them. CDR3 length equals 13 residues. Germline values: CDR1 MDHEN, CDR2 SYDVKM. The CDR3 sequence: CASRSISPGEQYF. The DNA for the CDR3 is TGTGCCAGCAGGAGCATATCTCCGGGCGAGCAGTACTTC.

This clonotype was picked up many times. This chain uses TRBV12-5 with TRBJ1-6; unclear D gene. Germline CDR1 is LGHNT and CDR2 is FRNRAP. The CDR3 length is 17 residues. Trimming took off 4 bases at V and 0 bases at J, with 13 bases between the two ends. CDR3 residues: CASGSFPRSSYNSPLHF. CDR3 in DNA: TGTGCTAGTGGTTCGTTCCCCAGGAGCTCCTATAATTCACCCCTCCACTTT.

This clonotype was observed at least ten times. CDR3 coding DNA: TGTGCCAGCAGCTTCCCCGATTTGACAGGGGTTAACACTGAAGCTTTCTTT. Translated, it gives CASSFPDLTGVNTEAFF. The chain is built from TRBV7-2 and TRBJ1-1, with 8 bases matching TRBD1. J gave up 2 bases and V 3 bases, and 11 bases lay outside the gene matches. This CDR3 spans 17 amino acids. The germline V gene encodes CDR1 SGHTA and CDR2 FQGNSA.

The V call is TRBV27, the J call TRBJ2-5; 15 bases match TRBD2. Germline assignment: CDR1 MNHEY and CDR2 SMNVEV (reference sequence). Trimming cost V 5 bases and J 5 bases; bases outside gene matches: 6. The CDR3 is made up of 16 amino acids. The CDR3 sequence: CASSPGLAGGLETQYF. The CDR3 nucleotides read TGTGCCAGCAGTCCCGGACTAGCGGGAGGGCTGGAGACCCAGTACTTC.

In its sample, this clonotype was seen a few times. The chain employs TRBV6-6 and TRBJ1-1; D is uncertain. The CDR3 spans 12 residues. V was cut by 10 bases and J by 6 bases, with 15 bases left in between. Germline lookup yields CDR1 MNHNY and CDR2 SVGAGI (reference sequence). The CDR3 here is CATSPRRSEAFF. In DNA form, the CDR3 reads TGTGCCACCTCACCCAGGAGGTCTGAAGCTTTCTTT.

This clonotype was counted ten times or more. The chain combines TRBV7-8 with TRBJ2-5, with a possible D match to TRBD1 (6 bases). The V gene's germline CDR1 is SGHVS and CDR2 FQNEAQ. The CDR3 extends over 14 amino acids. V was shortened by 1 base and J by 2 bases, with 8 bases between the two germline ends. DNA for the CDR3: TGTGCCAGCAGCTTAGGGCAGGGGCAAGAGACCCAGTACTTC. Translating it yields CASSLGQGQETQYF. Using reference TRBV7-8 and TRBJ2-5 for the parts outside the CDR3, the full variable domain is GAGVSQSPRYKVAKRGQDVALRCDPISGHVSLFWYQQALGQGPEFLTYFQNEAQLDKSGLPSDRFFAERPEGSVSTLKIQRTQQEDSAVYLCASSLGQGQETQYFGPGTRLLVL.

This chain links TRBV19 with TRBJ2-2, with 13 positions matching TRBD2. Germline V gene data show CDR1 as LNHDA and CDR2 as SQIVND (reference sequence). Trimming took 7 bases from V and 7 from J; bases not matched to a gene: 6. The CDR3 runs 15 residues. This CDR3 reads CASMDGTSGNGELFF. CDR3 nucleotide sequence: TGTGCCAGTATGGACGGGACTAGCGGGAACGGGGAGCTGTTTTTT.

This clonotype was detected only a few times. This chain connects TRBV12-3 or TRBV12-4 to TRBJ1-1; D not resolved. Trimming removed 3 bases at V and 4 bases at J, with 9 bases between. The CDR3 is made up of 13 amino acids. As DNA, the CDR3 is TGTGCCAGCAGTTTTTATGGGGTCACTGAAGCTTTCTTT. This sequence encodes CASSFYGVTEAFF.

The chain combines TRBV15 with TRBJ2-7; D may be TRBD1 (6 bases). The CDR3 is 14 residues long. The V end lost 1 base, the J end lost 1 base, and 8 bases lay between the germline ends. Germline V gene lookup returns CDR1 LNHNV and CDR2 YYDKDF (reference sequence). The CDR3 bases are TGTGCCACCAGCAGAGCCAGGGGATCCTACGAGCAGTACGTC. The encoded protein is CATSRARGSYEQYV.

This clonotype was picked up many times. The genes are TRBV7-9 and TRBJ2-4; D is ambiguous. The germline V gene has CDR1 SEHNR and CDR2 FQNEAQ (reference sequence). With 3 bases removed from V and 2 bases from J, the gap between germline ends came to 11 bases. This CDR3 is 15 amino acids long. The CDR3 DNA reads TGTGCCAGCAGCTTTTCCCTAGGGACCAAAAACATTCAGTACTTC. It codes for CASSFSLGTKNIQYF.

With respect to this clonotype: Given a much more abundant clone one base away, this may be a read error. V is TRBV7-2 and J is TRBJ2-1; 7 bases map to TRBD2. Germline-derived CDR1 and CDR2 are SGHTA and FQGNSA. The CDR3 runs to 15 residues. The CDR3 DNA follows: TGTGCCAACAGCTTAGCTAGCGGACTCTACAATGAGCAGTTCTTC. Protein sequence: CANSLASGLYNEQFF. Looking up the rest from reference TRBV7-2 and TRBJ2-1 gives the full variable domain: GAGVSQSPSNKVTEKGKDVELRCDPISGHTALYWYRQSLGQGLEFLIYFQGNSAPDKSGLPSDRFSAERTGGSVSTLTIQRTQQEDSAVYLCANSLASGLYNEQFFGPGTRLTVL.

The chain joins TRBV6-8 to TRBJ1-1; D is unclear. The germline V gene has CDR1 MNHGY and CDR2 SAAAGT. This CDR3 is 14 amino acids long. V was shortened by 5 bases and J by 4 bases, with 14 bases between the two germline ends. CDR3 sequence: CASSGLSMITEAFF. In DNA form, the CDR3 reads TGTGCCAGCAGTGGACTGTCTATGATCACTGAAGCTTTCTTT.

V and J are TRBV6-5 and TRBJ1-1; D is perhaps TRBD1 (6 bases). V gave up 2 bases and J gave up 4 bases, with 14 bases separating them. CDR1 and CDR2 (germline): MNHEY, SVGAGI. The CDR3 runs 15 residues. The CDR3 loop reads CASSYGGGRPTEAFF. The CDR3 DNA follows: TGTGCCAGCAGTTACGGGGGCGGACGGCCCACTGAAGCTTTCTTT.